A single sample is the source of the 3 T cell receptor beta chains below, sequenced in a study of CD8 T cells in ankylosing spondylitis. Study-level findings and limits: A motif in TCR beta, a set of under 10 highly homologous variants, appeared characteristic of ankylosing spondylitis blood.

These TCRs are of unknown antigen specificity. MiXCR, run by TCRdb on the 5' RACE reads, gives a single entry per CDR3 protein. The sample carries about 700,000 distinct CDR3 sequences, around 19% recorded once. The sequencing input was blood, either unsorted or a sorted T cell fraction (not recorded which). The receptors were gathered from a male donor with ankylosing spondylitis.

This clonotype was detected a few times. The chain couples TRBV4-2 to TRBJ2-2; D might be TRBD2 (5 bases). The V gene's germline CDR1 is LGHNA and CDR2 YNFKEQ. CDR3 length: 13 residues. V was trimmed by 6 bases and J by 0 bases, leaving 5 bases between them. The CDR3 region has the DNA TGTGCCAGCAGACTAGCGAACACCGGGGAGCTGTTTTTT. It translates to CASRLANTGELFF.

This chain links TRBV5-1 with TRBJ2-1; D perhaps matches TRBD2 (5 bases). CDR3 length equals 14 residues. V lost 4 bases and J 2 bases, leaving 10 bases between the germline ends. The germline V gene encodes CDR1 SGHRS and CDR2 YFSETQ. CDR3: CASSEGVTYNEQFF. DNA of the CDR3: TGCGCCAGCAGCGAGGGAGTAACCTACAATGAGCAGTTCTTC.

A few counts support this clonotype. The chain has TRBV5-1 and TRBJ2-7; 8 bases match TRBD1. This CDR3 comprises 16 residues. CDR1 is SGHRS, CDR2 YFSETQ, per germline. V was clipped by 3 bases and J by 0 bases; unmatched bases: 8. DNA for the CDR3: TGCGCCAGCAGCTCTCAACCGCAGGGGGCCTCCTACGAGCAGTACTTC. It yields the protein CASSSQPQGASYEQYF.